Below, one T cell receptor (beta chain) is given with its context. These data come from a study of blood T cell repertoires in COVID-19. Original processing notes: Researchers report that nucleated cell counts were estimated from reference gene primer amplification. The protocol was immunoSEQ multiplex PCR, while the TCRdb copy is restricted to in-frame clones and leaves out a portion. V and J calls and clone size are as listed in that table; D and trimming were resolved from the DNA. The sample carries some 110,000 clones, roughly four fifths recorded once. The V gene's germline CDR1 is SGHTA and CDR2 FQGTGA. The CDR3 consists of 13 residues. Trimming took 4 bases from V and 5 from J, leaving 11 bases between them.

This TCR was recovered from a man in his 70s with acute or convalescent COVID-19. The sequencing sample was made of peripheral blood. This rearrangement joins TRBV7-3 to TRBJ1-2, with D possibly matching TRBD1 (6 bases). CDR3 loop: CASSSTGTYGYTF. The CDR3 DNA reads TGTGCCAGCAGCTCGACTGGGACATATGGCTACACCTTC.